This is a list of T cell receptor beta chains from one sample in a study of control samples from healthy donors and cancer patients. Produced via immunoSEQ multiplex PCR; TCRdb's table is partial and in-frame only. The sample shows 100,000 to 150,000 clones, roughly 84% of them seen only once. The sequenced sample consisted of blood. The receptors were gathered from a man aged 35 to 55 in good health. The CDR3 runs from the conserved cysteine through the conserved F or W. The D gene is left open where the match is weak.

v_gene	j_gene	d_gene	len	CDR3aa
TRBV25-1	TRBJ2-3	-	12	CASSERGHTQYF
TRBV11-3	TRBJ2-1	TRBD1	14	CASSRADRYNEQFF
TRBV27	TRBJ2-1	TRBD1	15	CASSRGQGRYNEQFF
TRBV7-2	TRBJ2-7	TRBD2	17	CASSLVGVGGKVYEQYF
TRBV3-1/TRBV3-2	TRBJ2-2	TRBD2	17	CASSQERGATNTGELFF
TRBV5-6	TRBJ1-2	-	14	CASSPGAGTRLFTF
TRBV5-1	TRBJ1-6	-	16	CASSLDMQGGYSPLHF
TRBV3-1/TRBV3-2	TRBJ1-2	-	14	CASSQGEGYYGYTF
TRBV7-2	TRBJ2-1	TRBD2	14	CASSRQRGYNEQFF
TRBV7-9	TRBJ2-5	-	13	CASSFAGGETQYF
TRBV10-3	TRBJ2-1	-	14	CAISVVGSYNEQFF
TRBV27	TRBJ1-5	TRBD1	14	CASRKWTGDQPQHF
TRBV11-3	TRBJ1-4	-	12	CASSSPNEKLFF
TRBV19	TRBJ1-2	-	15	CASTPRGSANYGYTF
TRBV2	TRBJ2-3	-	13	CASRPPTADTQYF
TRBV19	TRBJ2-7	TRBD2	16	CASSIDELASSYEQYF
TRBV7-2	TRBJ2-7	TRBD1	13	CASSTGQTYEQYF